This is a list of T cell receptor beta chains from one sample in a study of T cell repertoires in cytomegalovirus infection. Each CDR3 protein gets one entry after TCRdb re-called the reads with MiXCR. Of 400,000 or so distinct CDR3 sequences in the sample, roughly 20% were seen once. The specimen was PBMCs. These receptors came from a human donor in good health (CMV status not recorded). Some clones in this sample may be carry-over from other donors' samples. The CDR3 runs from the conserved cysteine through the conserved F or W. Each record gives: D gene, V gene, clone size, J gene, CDR3 protein, CDR3 DNA. D genes are given only for firm matches. Clone size is not always given. Where it is, it says once, few, many or a class for expanded clones.

d_call: TRBD1; v_call: TRBV7-9; clone_size: many; j_call: TRBJ2-5; cdr3_aa: CASSAGQGTFQETQYF; cdr3_nt: TGTGCCAGCAGCGCGGGACAGGGAACGTTCCAAGAGACCCAGTACTTC
d_call: -; v_call: TRBV19; clone_size: -; j_call: TRBJ1-5; cdr3_aa: CASTYSEYRNQPQHF; cdr3_nt: TGTGCCAGTACCTACTCGGAATATCGCAATCAGCCCCAGCATTTT
d_call: -; v_call: TRBV7-9; clone_size: many; j_call: TRBJ2-3; cdr3_aa: CASSPRDSSPDTQYF; cdr3_nt: TGTGCCAGCAGCCCCCGAGACAGTTCCCCAGATACGCAGTATTTT
d_call: -; v_call: TRBV10-3; clone_size: -; j_call: TRBJ2-2; cdr3_aa: CAISVAQPGELFF; cdr3_nt: TGTGCCATCAGTGTTGCCCAGCCCGGGGAGCTGTTTTTT
d_call: TRBD2; v_call: TRBV20-1; clone_size: few; j_call: TRBJ2-1; cdr3_aa: CSGGAGANEQFF; cdr3_nt: TGCAGTGGTGGAGCGGGAGCCAATGAGCAGTTCTTC
d_call: -; v_call: TRBV6-1; clone_size: many; j_call: TRBJ2-7; cdr3_aa: CASSGQEGPYEQYF; cdr3_nt: TGTGCCAGCAGTGGACAGGAAGGACCCTACGAGCAGTACTTC
d_call: -; v_call: TRBV29-1; clone_size: few; j_call: TRBJ1-2; cdr3_aa: CSVGPGTNLGYTF; cdr3_nt: TGCAGCGTGGGGCCAGGGACCAATCTTGGCTACACCTTC
d_call: TRBD1; v_call: TRBV28; clone_size: many; j_call: TRBJ1-2; cdr3_aa: CASSLVGGGYYGYTF; cdr3_nt: TGTGCCAGCAGTTTAGTAGGGGGCGGATACTATGGCTACACCTTC
d_call: -; v_call: TRBV7-2; clone_size: many; j_call: TRBJ2-6; cdr3_aa: CASSLGGFSSGANVLTF; cdr3_nt: TGTGCCAGCAGCCTGGGGGGTTTTAGCTCTGGGGCCAACGTCCTGACTTTC
d_call: -; v_call: TRBV10-3; clone_size: -; j_call: TRBJ2-7; cdr3_aa: CAISGPWDLEQYF; cdr3_nt: TGTGCCATCAGTGGCCCTTGGGACCTCGAGCAGTACTTC
d_call: -; v_call: TRBV12-5; clone_size: many; j_call: TRBJ2-3; cdr3_aa: CASGYGQTDTQYF; cdr3_nt: TGTGCTAGTGGTTACGGACAGACAGATACGCAGTATTTT
d_call: -; v_call: TRBV7-8; clone_size: few; j_call: TRBJ1-2; cdr3_aa: CASTLRQVAYGYTF; cdr3_nt: TGTGCCAGCACCCTAAGACAGGTCGCATATGGCTACACCTTC
d_call: TRBD1; v_call: TRBV6-5; clone_size: many; j_call: TRBJ1-1; cdr3_aa: CASSYSGTGTVKTEAFF; cdr3_nt: TGTGCCAGCAGTTACTCTGGGACAGGGACGGTTAAGACTGAAGCTTTCTTT
d_call: TRBD2; v_call: TRBV20-1; clone_size: -; j_call: TRBJ2-1; cdr3_aa: CSAKLAGAVDEQFF; cdr3_nt: TGCAGTGCCAAACTAGCGGGAGCAGTGGATGAGCAGTTCTTC
d_call: -; v_call: TRBV12-3/TRBV12-4; clone_size: -; j_call: TRBJ1-2; cdr3_aa: CASRGITPNYGYTF; cdr3_nt: TGTGCCAGCAGGGGAATTACCCCTAACTATGGCTACACCTTC
d_call: -; v_call: TRBV29-1; clone_size: few; j_call: TRBJ2-7; cdr3_aa: CSVEVGLLQYF; cdr3_nt: TGCAGCGTTGAAGTAGGGCTGCTGCAGTACTTC
d_call: TRBD2; v_call: TRBV12-3/TRBV12-4; clone_size: few; j_call: TRBJ2-1; cdr3_aa: CASSFGGGRTLNEQFF; cdr3_nt: TGTGCCAGCAGTTTCGGGGGGGGGAGGACTTTAAATGAGCAGTTCTTC
d_call: -; v_call: TRBV10-3; clone_size: few; j_call: TRBJ1-2; cdr3_aa: CAISAGGRYGYTF; cdr3_nt: TGTGCCATCAGTGCTGGGGGCCGCTATGGCTACACCTTC
d_call: -; v_call: TRBV2; clone_size: few; j_call: TRBJ2-7; cdr3_aa: CASSVRELYEQYF; cdr3_nt: TGTGCCAGCAGTGTGCGGGAACTCTACGAGCAGTACTTC
d_call: -; v_call: TRBV10-3; clone_size: few; j_call: TRBJ1-2; cdr3_aa: CATRQVNYGYTF; cdr3_nt: TGTGCCACCAGACAGGTCAACTATGGCTACACCTTC
d_call: -; v_call: TRBV29-1; clone_size: -; j_call: TRBJ2-7; cdr3_aa: CSGQETGEQYF; cdr3_nt: TGCAGCGGACAAGAAACTGGCGAGCAGTACTTC
d_call: TRBD2; v_call: TRBV6-6; clone_size: few; j_call: TRBJ2-3; cdr3_aa: CASSYSGTSGGRVTQYF; cdr3_nt: TGTGCCAGCAGTTACTCCGGGACTAGCGGGGGGCGAGTTACGCAGTATTTT
d_call: -; v_call: TRBV6-2/TRBV6-3; clone_size: few; j_call: TRBJ2-7; cdr3_aa: CASSFRREGEQYF; cdr3_nt: TGTGCCAGCAGTTTTAGGCGGGAAGGCGAGCAGTACTTC
d_call: -; v_call: TRBV12-3/TRBV12-4; clone_size: many; j_call: TRBJ2-1; cdr3_aa: CASSLHTRNEQFF; cdr3_nt: TGTGCCAGCAGTCTCCACACCCGCAATGAGCAGTTCTTC
d_call: -; v_call: TRBV7-2; clone_size: many; j_call: TRBJ2-3; cdr3_aa: CASSLEDRRAQYF; cdr3_nt: TGTGCCAGCAGCTTAGAGGACCGACGGGCGCAGTATTTT
d_call: -; v_call: TRBV18; clone_size: -; j_call: TRBJ2-1; cdr3_aa: CASSPAGQTNEQFF; cdr3_nt: TGTGCCAGCTCACCAGCCGGCCAAACCAATGAGCAGTTCTTC
d_call: TRBD1; v_call: TRBV6-6; clone_size: few; j_call: TRBJ2-2; cdr3_aa: CASSLYGTGEAGELFF; cdr3_nt: TGTGCCAGCAGCCTGTACGGGACAGGGGAGGCCGGGGAGCTGTTTTTT
d_call: TRBD1; v_call: TRBV6-2/TRBV6-3; clone_size: -; j_call: TRBJ2-6; cdr3_aa: CASSYETGISGANVLTF; cdr3_nt: TGTGCCAGCAGTTACGAGACAGGGATTTCTGGGGCCAACGTCCTGACTTTC
d_call: -; v_call: TRBV6-7; clone_size: few; j_call: TRBJ2-1; cdr3_aa: CAIPAGKQFF; cdr3_nt: TGTGCCATACCGGCCGGGAAGCAGTTCTTC
d_call: -; v_call: TRBV5-5; clone_size: -; j_call: TRBJ1-2; cdr3_aa: CASFPEWGAGNGYTF; cdr3_nt: TGTGCCAGCTTTCCGGAGTGGGGGGCCGGGAATGGCTACACCTTC
d_call: TRBD1; v_call: TRBV20-1; clone_size: -; j_call: TRBJ1-6; cdr3_aa: CSASPQGIYNSPLHF; cdr3_nt: TGCAGTGCTAGCCCACAGGGGATTTATAATTCACCCCTCCACTTT